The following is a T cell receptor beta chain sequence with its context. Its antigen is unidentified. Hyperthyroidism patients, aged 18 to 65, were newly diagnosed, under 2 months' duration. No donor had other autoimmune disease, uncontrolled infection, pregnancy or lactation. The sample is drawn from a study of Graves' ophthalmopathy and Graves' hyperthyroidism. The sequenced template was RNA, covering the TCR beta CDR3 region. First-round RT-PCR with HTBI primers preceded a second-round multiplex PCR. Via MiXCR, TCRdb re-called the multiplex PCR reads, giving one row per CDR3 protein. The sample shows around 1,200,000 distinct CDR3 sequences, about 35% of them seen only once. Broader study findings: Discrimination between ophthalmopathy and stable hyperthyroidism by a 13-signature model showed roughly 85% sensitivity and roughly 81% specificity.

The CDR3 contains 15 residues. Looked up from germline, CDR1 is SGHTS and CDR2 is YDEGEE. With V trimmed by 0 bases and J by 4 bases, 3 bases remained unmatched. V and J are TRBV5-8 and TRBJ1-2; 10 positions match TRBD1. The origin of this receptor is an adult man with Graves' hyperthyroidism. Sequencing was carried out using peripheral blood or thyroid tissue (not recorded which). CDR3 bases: TGTGCCAGCAGCTTGGGACAGGGGGCTGGCTATGGCTACACCTTC. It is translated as CASSLGQGAGYGYTF.